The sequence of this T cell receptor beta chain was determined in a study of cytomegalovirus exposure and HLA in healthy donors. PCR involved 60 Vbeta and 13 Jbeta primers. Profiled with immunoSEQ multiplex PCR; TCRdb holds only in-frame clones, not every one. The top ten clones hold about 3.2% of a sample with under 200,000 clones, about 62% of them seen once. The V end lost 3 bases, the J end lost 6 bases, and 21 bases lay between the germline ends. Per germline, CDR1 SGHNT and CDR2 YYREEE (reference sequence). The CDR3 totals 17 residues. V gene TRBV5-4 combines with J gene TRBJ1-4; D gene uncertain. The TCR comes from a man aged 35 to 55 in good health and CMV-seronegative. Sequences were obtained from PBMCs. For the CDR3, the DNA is TGTGCCAGCAGCTCAAGTACCTACGGTGAGGGAGATGAAAAACTGTTTTTT. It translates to CASSSSTYGEGDEKLFF.